The T cell receptor (beta chain) under discussion was sequenced for a study of blood T cells in healthy people across ages. A sample-barcoded 5' primer and a J-beta primer mix were used in a second PCR of roughly 6 to 11 cycles. TCRdb re-derived calls from the 5' RACE reads in MiXCR, one entry per CDR3 protein. In the table there are approximately 2,000,000 distinct CDR3 sequences, about two fifths of which are singletons. The CDR3 has 19 residues. The ends lost 0 bases at V and 0 bases at J; junction bases unmatched: 11. Germline lookup yields CDR1 SGHRS and CDR2 YFSETQ. The specimen was blood. The chain is built from TRBV5-1 and TRBJ2-3, with TRBD1 matching over 9 bases. The receptor was isolated from a human donor in good health. The CDR3 region has the DNA TGCGCCAGCAGCTTGGTGGTTTTAATCGGGACAGGGAGCACAGATACGCAGTATTTT. This gives the protein CASSLVVLIGTGSTDTQYF.